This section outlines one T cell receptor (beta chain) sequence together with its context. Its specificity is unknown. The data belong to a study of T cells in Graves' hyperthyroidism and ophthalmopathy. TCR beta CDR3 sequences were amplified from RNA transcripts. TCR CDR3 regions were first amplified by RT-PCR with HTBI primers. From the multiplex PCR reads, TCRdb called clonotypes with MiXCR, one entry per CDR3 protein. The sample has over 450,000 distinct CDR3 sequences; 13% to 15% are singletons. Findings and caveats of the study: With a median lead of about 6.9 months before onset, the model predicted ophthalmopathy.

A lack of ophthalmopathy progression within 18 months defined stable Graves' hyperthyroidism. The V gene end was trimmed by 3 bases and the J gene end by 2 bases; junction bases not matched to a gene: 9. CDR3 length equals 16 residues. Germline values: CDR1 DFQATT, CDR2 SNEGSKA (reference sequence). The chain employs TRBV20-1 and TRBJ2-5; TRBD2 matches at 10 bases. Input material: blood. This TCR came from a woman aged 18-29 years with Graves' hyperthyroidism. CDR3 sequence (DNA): TGCAGTGCTAGGGGGGCTAGCGGGAGTTTACAAGAGACCCAGTACTTC. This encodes CSARGASGSLQETQYF.